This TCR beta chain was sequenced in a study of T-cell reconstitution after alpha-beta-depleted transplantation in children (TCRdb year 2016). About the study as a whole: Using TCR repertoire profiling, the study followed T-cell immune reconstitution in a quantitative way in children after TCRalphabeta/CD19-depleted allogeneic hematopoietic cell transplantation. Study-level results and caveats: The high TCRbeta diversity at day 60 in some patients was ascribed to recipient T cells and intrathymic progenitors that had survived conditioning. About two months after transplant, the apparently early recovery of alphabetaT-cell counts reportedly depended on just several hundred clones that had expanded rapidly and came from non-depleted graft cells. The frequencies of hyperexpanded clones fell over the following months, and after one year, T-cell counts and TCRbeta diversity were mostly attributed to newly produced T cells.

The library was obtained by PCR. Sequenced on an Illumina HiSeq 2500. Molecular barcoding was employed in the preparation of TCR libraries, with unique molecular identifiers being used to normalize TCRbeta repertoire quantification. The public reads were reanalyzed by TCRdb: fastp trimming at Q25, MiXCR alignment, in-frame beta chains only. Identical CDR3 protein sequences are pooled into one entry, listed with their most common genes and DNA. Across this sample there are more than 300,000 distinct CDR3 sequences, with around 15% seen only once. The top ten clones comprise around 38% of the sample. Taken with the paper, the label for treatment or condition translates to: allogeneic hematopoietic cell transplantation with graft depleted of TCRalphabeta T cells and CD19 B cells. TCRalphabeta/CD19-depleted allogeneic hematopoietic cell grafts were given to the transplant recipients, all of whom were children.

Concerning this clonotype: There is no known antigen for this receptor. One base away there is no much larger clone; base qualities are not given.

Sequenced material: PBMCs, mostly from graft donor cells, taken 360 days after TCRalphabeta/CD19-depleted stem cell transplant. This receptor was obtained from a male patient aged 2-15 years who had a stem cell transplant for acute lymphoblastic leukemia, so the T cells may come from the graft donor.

In nucleotides, the sequence is TGCGCCAGCAGCTCCCAGGGTTTGGGGACGAACACTGAAGCTTTCTTT. Its translation reads: CASSSQGLGTNTEAFF. This sequence uses TRBV5-1 and TRBJ1-1; a tentative D call is TRBD1 (5 bases match). CDR3 length: 16 amino acids, cysteine to phenylalanine. Left in the record is the CDR3 DNA by itself, 48 bases read in frame from the first base. CDR1 SGHRS and CDR2 YFSETQ were looked up in the germline V gene. V is shortened by 3 bases, J by 1 base, and the region joining them spans 16 bases.